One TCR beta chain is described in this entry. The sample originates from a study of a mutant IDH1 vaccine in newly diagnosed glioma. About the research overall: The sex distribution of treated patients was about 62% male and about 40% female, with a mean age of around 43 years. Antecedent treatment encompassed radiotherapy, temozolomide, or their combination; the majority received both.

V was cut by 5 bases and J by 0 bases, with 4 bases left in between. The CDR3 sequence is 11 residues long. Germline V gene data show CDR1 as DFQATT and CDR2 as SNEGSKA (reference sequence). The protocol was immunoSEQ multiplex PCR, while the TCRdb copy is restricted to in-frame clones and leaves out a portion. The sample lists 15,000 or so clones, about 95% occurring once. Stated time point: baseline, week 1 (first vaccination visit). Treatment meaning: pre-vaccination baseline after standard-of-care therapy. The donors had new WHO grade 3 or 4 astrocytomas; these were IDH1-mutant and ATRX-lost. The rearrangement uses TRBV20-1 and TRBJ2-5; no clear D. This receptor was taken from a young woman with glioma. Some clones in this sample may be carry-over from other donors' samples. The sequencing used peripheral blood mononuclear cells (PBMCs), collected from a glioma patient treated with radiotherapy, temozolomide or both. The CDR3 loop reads CSAGHQETQYF. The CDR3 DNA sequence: TGCAGTGCTGGTCACCAAGAGACCCAGTACTTC.